This TCR beta chain was profiled in a study of memory CD4+ T cells and cytomegalovirus serostatus. Study results and limitations: Each of around 69 CMV-associated TCRbeta sequences occurred in one to five individuals.

Here immunoSEQ multiplex PCR was the method, and the copy in TCRdb shows in-frame clones only, minus some. The table lists over 60,000 clones, around 77% of them singletons. The CDR3 length is 16 residues. CDR1 is SGHVS, CDR2 FQNEAQ, per germline. V was cut by 5 bases and J by 0 bases, with 13 bases left in between. Notes on this clone: Its antigen is not identified.

Single viable CD3+CD4+CD8-CD45RO+ cells were sorted as the memory CD4+ T cells. Total CD4+ T cells were enriched by CD4 positive selection. Sequenced: memory CD4+ T cells from blood. This clonotype was sampled from an adult in good health and CMV-seronegative. The chain couples TRBV7-8 to TRBJ2-2; tentative D call: TRBD1 (5 bases). CDR3 sequence: CASSIRTSANTGELFF. CDR3 DNA sequence: TGTGCCAGCAGCATACGGACAAGTGCGAACACCGGGGAGCTGTTTTTT.